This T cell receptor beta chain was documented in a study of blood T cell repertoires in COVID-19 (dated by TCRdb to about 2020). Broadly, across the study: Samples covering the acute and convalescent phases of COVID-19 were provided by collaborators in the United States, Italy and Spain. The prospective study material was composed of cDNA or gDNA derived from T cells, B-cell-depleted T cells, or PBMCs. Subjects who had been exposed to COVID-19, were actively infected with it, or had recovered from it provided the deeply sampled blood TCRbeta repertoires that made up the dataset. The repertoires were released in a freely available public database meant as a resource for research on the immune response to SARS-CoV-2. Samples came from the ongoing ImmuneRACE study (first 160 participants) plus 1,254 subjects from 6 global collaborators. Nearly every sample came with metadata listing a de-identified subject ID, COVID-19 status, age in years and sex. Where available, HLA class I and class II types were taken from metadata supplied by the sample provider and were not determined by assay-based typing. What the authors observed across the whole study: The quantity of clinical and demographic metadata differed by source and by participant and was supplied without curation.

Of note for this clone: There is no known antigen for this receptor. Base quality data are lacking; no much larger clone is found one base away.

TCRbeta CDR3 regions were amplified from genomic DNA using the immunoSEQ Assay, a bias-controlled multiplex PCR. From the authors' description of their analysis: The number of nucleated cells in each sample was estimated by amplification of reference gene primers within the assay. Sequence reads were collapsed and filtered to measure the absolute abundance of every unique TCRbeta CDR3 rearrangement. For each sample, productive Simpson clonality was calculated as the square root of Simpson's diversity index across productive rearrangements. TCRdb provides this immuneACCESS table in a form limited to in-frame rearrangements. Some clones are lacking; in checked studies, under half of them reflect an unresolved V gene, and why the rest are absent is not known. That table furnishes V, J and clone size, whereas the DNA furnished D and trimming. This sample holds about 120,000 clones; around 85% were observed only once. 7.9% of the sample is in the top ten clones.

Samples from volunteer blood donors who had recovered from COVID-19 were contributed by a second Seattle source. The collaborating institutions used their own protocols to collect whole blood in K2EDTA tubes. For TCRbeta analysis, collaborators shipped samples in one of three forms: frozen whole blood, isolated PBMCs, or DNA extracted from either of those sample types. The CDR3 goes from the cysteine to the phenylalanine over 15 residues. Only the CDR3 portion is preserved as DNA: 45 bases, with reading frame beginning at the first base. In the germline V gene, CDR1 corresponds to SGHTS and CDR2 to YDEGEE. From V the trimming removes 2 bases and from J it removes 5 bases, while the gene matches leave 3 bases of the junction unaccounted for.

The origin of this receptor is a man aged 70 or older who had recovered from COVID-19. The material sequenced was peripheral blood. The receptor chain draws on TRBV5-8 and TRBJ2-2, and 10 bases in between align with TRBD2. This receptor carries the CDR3 CASSLLLAGTGELFF. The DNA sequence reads TGTGCCAGCAGCTTATTACTAGCGGGGACCGGGGAGCTGTTTTTT.